A selection of T cell receptor beta chains follows, all from one sample in a study of CD8 T cells in ankylosing spondylitis. TCRdb analysed the 5' RACE reads with MiXCR anew, one entry per CDR3 protein. The table has 100,000 to 150,000 distinct CDR3 sequences, 17% seen once. The source material was blood, either unsorted or a sorted T cell fraction (not recorded which). The receptors originated from a male donor with ankylosing spondylitis. CDR3s include the opening cysteine and the closing phenylalanine or tryptophan. Each record gives: D gene, V gene, clone size, J gene, CDR3 DNA, CDR3 protein. D genes are given only for firm matches. Expanded clones get a size class; other rows say once, few or many, or leave the size out.

D: -
V: TRBV10-3
size: -
J: TRBJ2-3
DNA: TGTGCCATCAGTGACTCTCGACAGGCGAGCACAGATACGCAGTATTTT
CDR3: CAISDSRQASTDTQYF

D: TRBD1
V: TRBV29-1
size: few
J: TRBJ1-1
DNA: TGCAGCGTACCGAGACAGGGTTTGAACACTGAAGCTTTCTTT
CDR3: CSVPRQGLNTEAFF

D: -
V: TRBV6-5
size: -
J: TRBJ1-5
DNA: TGTGCCAGCAGTTCGACTCCCTTCACGCCGGATCAGCCCCAGCATTTT
CDR3: CASSSTPFTPDQPQHF

D: -
V: TRBV2
size: few
J: TRBJ2-5
DNA: TGTGCCAGCAGTGAAGGTTCACCCGAAGAGACCCAGTACTTC
CDR3: CASSEGSPEETQYF

D: TRBD1
V: TRBV9
size: -
J: TRBJ1-6
DNA: TGTGCCAGCAGCTACACAGGGGTTAATTCACCCCTCCACTTT
CDR3: CASSYTGVNSPLHF

D: -
V: TRBV11-1
size: few
J: TRBJ2-7
DNA: TGTGCCAGCAGCCCCGGGGCCCTCTACGAGCAGTACTTC
CDR3: CASSPGALYEQYF

D: TRBD2
V: TRBV27
size: many
J: TRBJ2-1
DNA: TGTGCCAGCAGCCCGGGCGGGAGCTACAATGAGCAGTTCTTC
CDR3: CASSPGGSYNEQFF

D: -
V: TRBV12-3/TRBV12-4
size: -
J: TRBJ2-3
DNA: TGTGCCACATACAGGGACGGGACGCAGTATTTT
CDR3: CATYRDGTQYF

D: -
V: TRBV5-1
size: few
J: TRBJ1-1
DNA: TGCGCCAGCAGCTTGAGGACAGTAGGGAACACTGAAGCTTTCTTT
CDR3: CASSLRTVGNTEAFF

D: TRBD2
V: TRBV20-1
size: -
J: TRBJ2-7
DNA: TGCAGTGCCCAACGACTAGCGGAGAACTACGAGCAGTACTTC
CDR3: CSAQRLAENYEQYF

D: -
V: TRBV11-2
size: -
J: TRBJ2-7
DNA: TGTGCCAGCAGCCCCCCCGCGAGCGCCTACGAGCAGTACTTC
CDR3: CASSPPASAYEQYF

D: TRBD1
V: TRBV6-2/TRBV6-3
size: -
J: TRBJ2-1
DNA: TGTGCCAGCAGTTACCCCACGGACAGGAGCTCCTACAATGAGCAGTTCTTC
CDR3: CASSYPTDRSSYNEQFF

D: TRBD1
V: TRBV13
size: -
J: TRBJ1-2
DNA: TGTGCCAGCAGCCCGGGACAGATTCGGGGCTACACCTTC
CDR3: CASSPGQIRGYTF

D: -
V: TRBV10-3
size: many
J: TRBJ2-5
DNA: TGTGCCATCAGTGAAGCCAGCCAAGAGACCCAGTACTTC
CDR3: CAISEASQETQYF

D: TRBD2
V: TRBV12-3/TRBV12-4
size: -
J: TRBJ2-1
DNA: TGTGCCAGCAGTTTCGCGGGAGCCCTCAATGAGCAGTTCTTC
CDR3: CASSFAGALNEQFF

D: -
V: TRBV27
size: many
J: TRBJ2-5
DNA: TGTGCCAGCAGTCGAGGCGGACCCCAAGAGACCCAGTACTTC
CDR3: CASSRGGPQETQYF

D: -
V: TRBV7-9
size: few
J: TRBJ2-7
DNA: TGTGCCAGCAACAAGGGAACAGCAACCTACGAGCAGTACTTC
CDR3: CASNKGTATYEQYF

D: TRBD2
V: TRBV7-7
size: few
J: TRBJ2-5
DNA: TGTGCCAGCAGCTTAGCGCGGGGGGAGACCCAGTACTTC
CDR3: CASSLARGETQYF

D: -
V: TRBV6-4
size: few
J: TRBJ1-1
DNA: TGTGCCAGCAGTGACTCATGGGGAGACACTGAAGCTTTCTTT
CDR3: CASSDSWGDTEAFF

D: TRBD1
V: TRBV28
size: few
J: TRBJ2-1
DNA: TGTGCCAGCAGTTTAAGGCGGAGCACAGGGGGCTGGTACAATGAGCAGTTCTTC
CDR3: CASSLRRSTGGWYNEQFF

D: TRBD2
V: TRBV28
size: -
J: TRBJ2-7
DNA: TGTGCCACAACTAGCGGGAGGCAAAGCTACGAGCAGTACTTC
CDR3: CATTSGRQSYEQYF

D: TRBD2
V: TRBV29-1
size: many
J: TRBJ2-1
DNA: TGCAGCGTGATAGCGGGAGGAATGAATGAGCAGTTCTTC
CDR3: CSVIAGGMNEQFF

D: -
V: TRBV7-9
size: many
J: TRBJ2-1
DNA: TGTGCCAGCAGCTTAGGAAGTGAGCAGTTCTTC
CDR3: CASSLGSEQFF

D: -
V: TRBV9
size: -
J: TRBJ1-1
DNA: TGTGCCAGCAGCGTAGGGCGGGCAATGAACACTGAAGCTTTCTTT
CDR3: CASSVGRAMNTEAFF

D: TRBD2
V: TRBV27
size: -
J: TRBJ2-1
DNA: TGTGCCAGCAGCCTATATAGCGGGAGGGCGAGTAATGAGCAGTTCTTC
CDR3: CASSLYSGRASNEQFF

D: -
V: TRBV5-5
size: few
J: TRBJ2-7
DNA: TGTGCCAGCAGCTTGCGCCCCAGTCCAGAAGGGTTCTACGAGCAGTACTTC
CDR3: CASSLRPSPEGFYEQYF

D: -
V: TRBV12-3/TRBV12-4
size: -
J: TRBJ2-3
DNA: TGTGCCATAGACACAGATACGCAGTATTTT
CDR3: CAIDTDTQYF

D: TRBD2
V: TRBV12-3/TRBV12-4
size: few
J: TRBJ2-7
DNA: TGTGCCAGCAGTCAATTCCCACAGCGGGAGGATACCTACGAGCAGTACTTC
CDR3: CASSQFPQREDTYEQYF

D: -
V: TRBV28
size: few
J: TRBJ1-2
DNA: TGTGCCAGCAGTGTCGGGACTTCCTATGGCTACACCTTC
CDR3: CASSVGTSYGYTF

D: -
V: TRBV6-5
size: few
J: TRBJ2-7
DNA: TGTGCCAGCAGTTACCAGTCCGGGACCTACCCAGCCTACGAGCAGTACTTC
CDR3: CASSYQSGTYPAYEQYF

D: TRBD2
V: TRBV5-1
size: -
J: TRBJ2-7
DNA: TGCGCCAGCAGCATTGGGACTAGCGGGAGTTACGAGCAGTACTTC
CDR3: CASSIGTSGSYEQYF